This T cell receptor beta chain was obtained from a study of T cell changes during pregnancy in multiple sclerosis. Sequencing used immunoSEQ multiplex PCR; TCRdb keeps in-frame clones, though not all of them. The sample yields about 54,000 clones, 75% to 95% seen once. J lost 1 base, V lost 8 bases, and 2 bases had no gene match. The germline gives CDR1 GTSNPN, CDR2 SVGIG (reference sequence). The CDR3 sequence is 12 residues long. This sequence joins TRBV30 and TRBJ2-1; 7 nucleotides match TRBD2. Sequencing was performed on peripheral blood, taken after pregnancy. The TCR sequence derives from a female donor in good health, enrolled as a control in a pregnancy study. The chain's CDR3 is CARSGSYNEQFF. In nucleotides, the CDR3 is TGTGCCCGTAGCGGGTCCTACAATGAGCAGTTCTTC.